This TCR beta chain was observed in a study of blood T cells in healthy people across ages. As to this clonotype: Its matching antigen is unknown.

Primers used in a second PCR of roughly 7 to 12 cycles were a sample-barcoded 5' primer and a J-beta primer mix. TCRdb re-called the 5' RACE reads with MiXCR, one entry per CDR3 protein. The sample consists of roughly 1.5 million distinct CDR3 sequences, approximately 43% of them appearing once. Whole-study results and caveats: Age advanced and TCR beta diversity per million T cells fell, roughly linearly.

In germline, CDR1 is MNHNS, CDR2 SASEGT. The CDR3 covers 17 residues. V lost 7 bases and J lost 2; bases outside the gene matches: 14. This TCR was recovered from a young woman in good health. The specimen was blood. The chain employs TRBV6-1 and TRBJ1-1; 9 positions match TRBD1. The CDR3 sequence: CASNDPGQGVLNTEAFF. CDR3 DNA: TGTGCCAGCAATGACCCGGGACAGGGAGTTTTAAACACTGAAGCTTTCTTT.